Listed here are 19 T cell receptor beta chains from one sample, sequenced in a study of blood T cell repertoires in COVID-19. This table comes from immunoSEQ multiplex PCR, and its TCRdb copy is limited to in-frame clones, with some not included. This sample has around 180,000 clones, with 80% found just once. Sequenced: peripheral blood. All receptors derive from an older man with active or convalescent COVID-19.

Here the CDR3 reads CASSQTAGTYNEQFF. The CDR3 region has the DNA TGTGCCAGCAGCCAAACTGCCGGTACCTACAATGAGCAGTTCTTC. V and J are TRBV3-1 (or the pseudogene TRBV3-2) and TRBJ2-1; D gene unclear. This CDR3 has 15 residues. The germline V gene has CDR1 LGHDT and CDR2 YNNKEL (reference sequence). Trimming removed 2 bases from V and 2 bases from J, with 10 bases in between.

The chain links TRBV28 to TRBJ1-1; 8 nucleotides agree with TRBD1. The CDR3 covers 11 residues. Germline CDR1 reads MDHEN; CDR2 reads SYDVKM. V was clipped by 7 bases and J by 11 bases; unmatched bases: 6. The CDR3 reads CASTQGASAFF. CDR3 sequence (DNA): TGTGCCAGCACTCAGGGGGCGAGCGCTTTCTTT.

The V and J genes are TRBV7-8 and TRBJ1-2, with 8 bases identical to TRBD1. The trim removed 5 bases at V and 4 bases at J, leaving 6 bases unmatched. The germline V gene has CDR1 SGHVS and CDR2 FQNEAQ. The CDR3 extends over 14 amino acids. The CDR3: CASSPTGVGYGYTF. The DNA of the CDR3 is TGTGCCAGCAGCCCGACAGGGGTGGGCTATGGCTACACCTTC.

The genes are TRBV27 and TRBJ1-5; D perhaps matches TRBD1 (5 bases). The germline V and J ends were trimmed by 5 bases and 1 base, with 18 bases remaining between them. Per germline, CDR1 MNHEY and CDR2 SMNVEV (reference sequence). The CDR3 runs to 17 residues. The CDR3 coding sequence is TGTGCCAGCAGTCAGTCCGGGGCCGGGGGGAGCAATCAGCCCCAGCATTTT. This translates into CASSQSGAGGSNQPQHF.

The chain couples TRBV5-1 to TRBJ2-5; TRBD2 matches 8 bases. The ends lost 4 bases at V and 4 bases at J; junction bases unmatched: 3. CDR3 length: 13 residues. CDR1 SGHRS and CDR2 YFSETQ come from the germline V gene. DNA for the CDR3: TGCGCCAGCAGCAAGGGACTAGGAGAGACCCAGTACTTC. This gives the protein CASSKGLGETQYF.

This clone has just a few counts. The chain uses TRBV6-6 and TRBJ1-2; TRBD1 might be the D (6 bases). The germline V and J ends were trimmed by 4 bases and 6 bases, with 18 bases remaining between them. Germline CDR1 reads MNHNY; CDR2 reads SVGAGI (reference sequence). The CDR3 spans 15 residues. CDR3 in DNA: TGTGCCAGCAGTTCCACAGGGACCGGGTTGGATGGCTACACCTTC. This sequence encodes CASSSTGTGLDGYTF.

The rearrangement uses TRBV19 and TRBJ1-4; D is unclear. Trimming pared 4 bases from V and 7 bases from J, leaving 13 bases between. The CDR3 length is 14 residues. CDR1 is LNHDA and CDR2 is SQIVND in the germline V gene (reference sequence). The CDR3 sequence is CASSSGQISEKLFF. The CDR3 DNA follows: TGTGCCAGTAGTAGTGGTCAAATCAGTGAAAAACTGTTTTTT.

A few counts support this clone. The V and J genes are TRBV7-2 and TRBJ1-6; 7 nucleotides match TRBD1. The CDR3 consists of 13 residues. The J segment lost 10 bases and the V segment lost 8 bases, leaving 8 bases of the junction unmatched. Germline V gene data show CDR1 as SGHTA and CDR2 as FQGNSA. The CDR3 nucleotides read TGTGCCAGCGAAACAGGGGACCGATCACCCCTCCACTTT. It yields the protein CASETGDRSPLHF.

The chain combines TRBV3-1 (or the pseudogene TRBV3-2) with TRBJ2-5; 15 nucleotides line up with TRBD2. The CDR3 runs 15 residues. Germline loops: CDR1 LGHDT, CDR2 YNNKEL (reference sequence). With V trimmed by 4 bases and J by 6 bases, 3 bases remained unmatched. The CDR3 protein is CASSLGLAGGKTQYF. CDR3 coding DNA: TGTGCCAGCAGCCTAGGACTAGCGGGGGGGAAGACCCAGTACTTC.

This clone was picked up one time. The chain joins TRBV12-5 to TRBJ2-7; D gene unclear. V was clipped by 3 bases and J by 0 bases, with 3 bases between them. This CDR3 region has 12 residues. CDR1 is LGHNT and CDR2 is FRNRAP in the germline V gene. This chain's CDR3 is CASGFNSYEQYF. For the CDR3, the DNA is TGTGCTAGTGGTTTTAACTCCTACGAGCAGTACTTC.

V is TRBV6-6 and J is TRBJ1-6; TRBD1 matches at 11 bases. The V and J ends lost 4 bases and 10 bases, in that order; junction bases with no gene match: 3. The CDR3 loop spans 14 amino acids. Germline V gene sequence: CDR1 MNHNY, CDR2 SVGAGI (reference sequence). The CDR3 spells CASSSGQGGSPLHF. CDR3 in DNA: TGTGCCAGCAGTTCGGGACAGGGGGGATCACCCCTCCACTTT.

The chain employs TRBV6-5 and TRBJ1-2; D gene ambiguous. The CDR3 covers 13 residues. V was shortened by 6 bases and J by 0 bases, with 8 bases between the two germline ends. The germline gives CDR1 MNHEY, CDR2 SVGAGI. CDR3 amino acids: CASRQTANYGYTF. In DNA form, the CDR3 reads TGTGCCAGCAGACAAACAGCTAACTATGGCTACACCTTC.

The chain couples TRBV7-8 to TRBJ2-3; D unresolved. Trimming took 1 base from V and 3 from J, leaving 5 bases between them. This CDR3 comprises 13 residues. Germline values: CDR1 SGHVS, CDR2 FQNEAQ. This CDR3 is CASSLGVTDTQYF. In DNA, the CDR3 is TGTGCCAGCAGCTTAGGAGTAACAGATACGCAGTATTTT.

The gene calls are TRBV19 and TRBJ2-5, with a weak D call TRBD2 (6 bases). The CDR3 has 15 amino acids. The germline V gene encodes CDR1 LNHDA and CDR2 SQIVND (reference sequence). V was clipped by 2 bases and J by 3 bases, with 13 bases between them. The CDR3 loop is CASSIFYSGEETQYF. CDR3 DNA sequence: TGTGCCAGTAGTATATTTTATTCGGGAGAAGAGACCCAGTACTTC.

The V call is TRBV18, the J call TRBJ2-1; 7 bases align to TRBD2. CDR1 and CDR2 from the germline V gene are KGHSH and LQKENI. Trimming removed 2 bases from V and 6 bases from J; junction bases left unmatched: 7. The CDR3 sequence is 15 residues long. The DNA of the CDR3 is TGTGCCAGCTCACCAACTGGGACTACTTCCAATGAGCAGTTCTTC. Translated, it gives CASSPTGTTSNEQFF.

The chain has TRBV18 and TRBJ1-6; D remains unclear. Between the trimmed V and J ends, which lost 1 base and 7 bases, there was a span of 11 bases. CDR1 is KGHSH and CDR2 is LQKENI in the germline V gene. This CDR3 is built from 15 residues. CDR3 bases: TGTGCCAGCTCACCACGAGTCTTAGAAAATTCACCCCTCCACTTT. The encoded protein is CASSPRVLENSPLHF.

This chain links TRBV7-2 with TRBJ1-5, with a weak D call TRBD1 (5 bases). V dropped 1 base and J dropped 7 bases, with 17 bases sitting between them. Germline V gene sequence: CDR1 SGHTA, CDR2 FQGNSA. The CDR3 totals 16 residues. The CDR3 is CASSLVWGSFPQPQHF. CDR3 nucleotide sequence: TGTGCCAGCAGCTTAGTTTGGGGCAGTTTCCCCCAGCCCCAGCATTTT. The full variable domain, completed using reference TRBV7-2 and TRBJ1-5, is GAGVSQSPSNKVTEKGKDVELRCDPISGHTALYWYRQSLGQGLEFLIYFQGNSAPDKSGLPSDRFSAERTGGSVSTLTIQRTQQEDSAVYLCASSLVWGSFPQPQHFGDGTRLSIL.

DNA of the CDR3: TGCGCCAGCAGCGGGGGGACAGGCTACGAGCAGTACTTC. Translated, it gives CASSGGTGYEQYF. This chain uses TRBV5-1 with TRBJ2-7; 8 nucleotides align to TRBD1. V lost 4 bases, J lost 3 bases, and 3 bases stayed unmatched. Germline V gene data show CDR1 as SGHRS and CDR2 as YFSETQ. The CDR3 contains 13 residues.

This chain joins TRBV5-1 and TRBJ2-1; 10 bases map to TRBD2. With 3 bases clipped from V and 5 bases from J, the junction kept 5 bases outside the gene matches. The CDR3 is 15 amino acids. Germline V CDR1 and CDR2: SGHRS, YFSETQ. CDR3 protein: CASSSLAGNNNEQFF. The CDR3 bases are TGCGCCAGCAGCTCACTAGCGGGAAATAACAATGAGCAGTTCTTC.